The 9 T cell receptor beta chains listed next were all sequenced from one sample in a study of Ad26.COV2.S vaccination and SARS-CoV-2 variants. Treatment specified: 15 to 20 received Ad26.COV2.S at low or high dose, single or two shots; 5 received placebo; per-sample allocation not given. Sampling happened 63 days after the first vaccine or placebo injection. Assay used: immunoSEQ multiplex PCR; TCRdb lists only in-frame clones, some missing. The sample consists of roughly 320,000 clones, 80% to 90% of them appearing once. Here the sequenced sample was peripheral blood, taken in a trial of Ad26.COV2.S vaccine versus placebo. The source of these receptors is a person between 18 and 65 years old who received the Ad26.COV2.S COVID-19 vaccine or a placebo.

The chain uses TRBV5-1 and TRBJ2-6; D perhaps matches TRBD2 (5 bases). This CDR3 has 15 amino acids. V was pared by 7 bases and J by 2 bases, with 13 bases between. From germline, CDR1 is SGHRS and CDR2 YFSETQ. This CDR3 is CASVKEGAGANVLTF. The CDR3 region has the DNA TGCGCCAGCGTAAAAGAGGGCGCTGGGGCCAACGTCCTGACTTTC.

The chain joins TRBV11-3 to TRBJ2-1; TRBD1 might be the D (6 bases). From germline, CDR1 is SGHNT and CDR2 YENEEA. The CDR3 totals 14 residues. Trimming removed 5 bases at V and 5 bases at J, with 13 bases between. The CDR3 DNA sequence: TGTGCCAGCAGCCCCATGGGGGCGGACAATGAGCAGTTCTTC. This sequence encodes CASSPMGADNEQFF.

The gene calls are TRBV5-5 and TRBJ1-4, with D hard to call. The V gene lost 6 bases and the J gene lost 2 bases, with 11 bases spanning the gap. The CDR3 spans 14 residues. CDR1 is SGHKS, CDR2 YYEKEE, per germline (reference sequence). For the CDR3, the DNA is TGTGCCAGCAACCCTAGAACGACTAATGAAAAACTGTTTTTT. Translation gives CASNPRTTNEKLFF.

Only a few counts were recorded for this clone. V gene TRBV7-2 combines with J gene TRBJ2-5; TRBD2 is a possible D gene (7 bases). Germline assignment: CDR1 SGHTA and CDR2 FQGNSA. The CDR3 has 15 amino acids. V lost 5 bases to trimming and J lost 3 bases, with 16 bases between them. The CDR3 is CASSQRGGREETQYF. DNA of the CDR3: TGTGCCAGCAGCCAGAGGGGGGGCCGGGAAGAGACCCAGTACTTC.

The CDR3: CASSRDRYNSNQPQHF. The CDR3 DNA is TGCGCCAGCAGTAGGGACAGATACAATAGCAATCAGCCCCAGCATTTT. The chain combines TRBV10-2 with TRBJ1-5, with 7 positions matching TRBD1. Looked up from germline, CDR1 is WSHSY and CDR2 is SAAADI. Losses at the gene ends were 5 bases for V and 0 bases for J; bases not matched to a gene: 7. CDR3 length equals 16 residues.

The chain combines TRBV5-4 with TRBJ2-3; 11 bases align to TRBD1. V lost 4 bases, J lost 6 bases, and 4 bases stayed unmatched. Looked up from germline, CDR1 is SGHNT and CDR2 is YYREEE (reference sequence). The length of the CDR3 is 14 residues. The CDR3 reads CASSTDRGLDTQYF. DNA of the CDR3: TGTGCCAGCAGCACGGACAGGGGGCTGGATACGCAGTATTTT.

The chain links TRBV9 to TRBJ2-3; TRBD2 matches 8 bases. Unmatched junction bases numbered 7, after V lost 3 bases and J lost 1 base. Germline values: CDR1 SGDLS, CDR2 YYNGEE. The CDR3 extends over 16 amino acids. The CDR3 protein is CASSAQLAEGTDTQYF. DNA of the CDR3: TGTGCCAGCAGCGCCCAACTAGCGGAGGGCACAGATACGCAGTATTTT.

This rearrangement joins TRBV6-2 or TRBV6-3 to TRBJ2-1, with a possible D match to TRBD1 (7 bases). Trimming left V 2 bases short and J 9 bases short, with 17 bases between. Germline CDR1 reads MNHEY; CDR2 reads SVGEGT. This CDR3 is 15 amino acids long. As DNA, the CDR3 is TGTGCCAGCAGTTACCCGACAGGGTTGGAGGGTGAGCAGTTCTTC. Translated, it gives CASSYPTGLEGEQFF.

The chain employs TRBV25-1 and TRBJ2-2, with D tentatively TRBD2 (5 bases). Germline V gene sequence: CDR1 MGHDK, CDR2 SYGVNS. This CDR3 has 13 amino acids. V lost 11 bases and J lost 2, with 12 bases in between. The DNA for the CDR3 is TGTGCCGTCCGGGGAACTAACACCGGGGAGCTGTTTTTT. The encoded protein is CAVRGTNTGELFF.